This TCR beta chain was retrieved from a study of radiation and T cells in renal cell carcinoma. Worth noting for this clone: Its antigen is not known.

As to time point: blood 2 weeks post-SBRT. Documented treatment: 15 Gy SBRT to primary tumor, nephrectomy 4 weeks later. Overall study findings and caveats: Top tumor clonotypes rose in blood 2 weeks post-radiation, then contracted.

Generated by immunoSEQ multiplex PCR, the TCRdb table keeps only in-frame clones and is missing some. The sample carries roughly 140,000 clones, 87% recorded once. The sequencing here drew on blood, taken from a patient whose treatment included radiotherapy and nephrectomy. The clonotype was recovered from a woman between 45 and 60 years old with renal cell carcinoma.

The CDR3 region is CASSSPGQGFYGYTF. The CDR3 region has the DNA TGTGCCAGCAGTTCCCCGGGACAGGGATTCTATGGCTACACCTTC. This sequence joins TRBV6-5 and TRBJ1-2; TRBD1 aligns across 9 bases. Germline CDR1 and CDR2: MNHEY and SVGAGI. Trimming cost V 4 bases and J 4 bases; bases outside gene matches: 7. There are 15 residues in the CDR3.